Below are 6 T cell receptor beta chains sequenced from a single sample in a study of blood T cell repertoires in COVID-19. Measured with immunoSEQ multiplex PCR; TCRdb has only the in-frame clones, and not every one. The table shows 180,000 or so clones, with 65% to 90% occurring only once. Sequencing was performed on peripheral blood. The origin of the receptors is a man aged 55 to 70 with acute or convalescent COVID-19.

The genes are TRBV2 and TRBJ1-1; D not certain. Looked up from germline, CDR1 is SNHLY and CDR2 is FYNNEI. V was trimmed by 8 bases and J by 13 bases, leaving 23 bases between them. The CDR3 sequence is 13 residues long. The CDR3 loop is CASALSGDSGVFF. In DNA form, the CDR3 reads TGTGCCAGCGCCCTATCGGGAGATTCCGGGGTTTTCTTT.

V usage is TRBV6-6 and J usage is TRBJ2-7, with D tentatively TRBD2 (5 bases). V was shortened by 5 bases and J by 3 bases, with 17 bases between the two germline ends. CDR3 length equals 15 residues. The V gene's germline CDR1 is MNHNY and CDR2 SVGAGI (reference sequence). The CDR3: CASSVDYNFNYEQYF. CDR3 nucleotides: TGTGCCAGCAGTGTAGACTATAACTTTAACTACGAGCAGTACTTC.

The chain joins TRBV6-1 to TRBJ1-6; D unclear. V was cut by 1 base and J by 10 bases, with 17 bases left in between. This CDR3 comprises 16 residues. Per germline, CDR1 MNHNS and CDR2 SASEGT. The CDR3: CASSEDGVYRKSPLHF. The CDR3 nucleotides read TGTGCCAGCAGTGAAGACGGGGTCTATAGGAAATCACCCCTCCACTTT.

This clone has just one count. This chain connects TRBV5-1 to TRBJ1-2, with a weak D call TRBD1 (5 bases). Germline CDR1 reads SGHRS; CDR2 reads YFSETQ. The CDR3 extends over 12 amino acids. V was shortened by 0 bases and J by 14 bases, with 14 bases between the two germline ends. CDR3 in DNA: TGCGCCAGCAGCTTGGAGTACGACAGTCCGACCTTC. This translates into CASSLEYDSPTF.

Here the CDR3 DNA reads TGTGCCAGCAGCTTATTTTGGGGGCCTAACTATGGCTACACCTTC. This encodes CASSLFWGPNYGYTF. The V and J genes are TRBV7-9 and TRBJ1-2, with a tentative D call TRBD1 (6 bases). This CDR3 is built from 15 residues. CDR1 and CDR2 (germline): SEHNR, FQNEAQ (reference sequence). V lost 2 bases, J lost 0 bases, and 10 bases lay in between.

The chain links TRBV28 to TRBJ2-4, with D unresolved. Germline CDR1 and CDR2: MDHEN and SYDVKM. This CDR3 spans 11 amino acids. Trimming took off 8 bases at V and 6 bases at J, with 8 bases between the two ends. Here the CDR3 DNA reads TGTGCCAGCGCCTCCGGAAACATTCAGTACTTC. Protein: CASASGNIQYF.